The T cell receptor beta chain described here comes from a study of T cells expressing NK-cell markers. TCRdb processed the 5' RACE reads again and assigns one entry to each CDR3 protein, with no DNA. In total, the table holds about 260,000 distinct CDR3 sequences. CDR3 length equals 18 residues. Germline V gene data show CDR1 as SGHDN and CDR2 as FVKESK. The sequencing sample was made of blood T cells: a sorted CD56 or NKG2C T cell subset, CD4+ or CD8+ T cells, or bulk PBMC T cells (not recorded which). This chain joins TRBV14 and TRBJ2-3; without DNA, the TCRdb call of TRBD2 cannot be checked. This sequence originates from a woman between 18 and 69 years old in good health. The CDR3 is CASSPWTSGRGLTDTQYF.